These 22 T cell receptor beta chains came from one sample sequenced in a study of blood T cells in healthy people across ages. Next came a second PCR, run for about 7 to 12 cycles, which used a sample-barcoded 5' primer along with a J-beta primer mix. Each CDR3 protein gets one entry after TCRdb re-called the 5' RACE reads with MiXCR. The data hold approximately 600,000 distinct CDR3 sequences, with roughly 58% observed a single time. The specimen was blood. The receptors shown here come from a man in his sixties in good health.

CDR3 sequence reads: CASSFPGKETQYF. CDR3 DNA sequence: TGTGCCAGCAGTTTCCCGGGGAAAGAGACCCAGTACTTC. The chain carries TRBV6-5 and TRBJ2-7, with a tentative D call TRBD2 (5 bases). The J call may be in error: the DNA end matches TRBJ2-5 better. CDR3 length: 13 amino acids. Germline V CDR1 and CDR2: MNHEY, SVGAGI.

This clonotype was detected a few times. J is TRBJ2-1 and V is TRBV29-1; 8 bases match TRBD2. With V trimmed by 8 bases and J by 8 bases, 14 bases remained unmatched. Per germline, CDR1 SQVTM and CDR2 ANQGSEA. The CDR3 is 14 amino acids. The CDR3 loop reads CSLGGAGENDEQFF. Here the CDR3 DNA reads TGCAGCCTAGGAGGAGCGGGGGAAAACGATGAGCAGTTCTTC.

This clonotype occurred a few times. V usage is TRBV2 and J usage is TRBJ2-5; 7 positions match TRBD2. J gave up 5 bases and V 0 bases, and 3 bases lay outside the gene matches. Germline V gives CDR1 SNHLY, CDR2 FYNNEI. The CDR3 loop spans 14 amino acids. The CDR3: CASSEAWRGETQYF. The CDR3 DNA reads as TGTGCCAGCAGTGAAGCGTGGCGGGGGGAGACCCAGTACTTC.

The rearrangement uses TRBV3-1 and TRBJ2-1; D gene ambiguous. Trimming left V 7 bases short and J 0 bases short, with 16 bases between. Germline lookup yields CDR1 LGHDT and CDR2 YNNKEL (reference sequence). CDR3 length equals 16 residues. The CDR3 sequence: CASTPIRASSYNEQFF. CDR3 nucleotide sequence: TGTGCCAGCACCCCAATCCGGGCGAGCTCCTACAATGAGCAGTTCTTC.

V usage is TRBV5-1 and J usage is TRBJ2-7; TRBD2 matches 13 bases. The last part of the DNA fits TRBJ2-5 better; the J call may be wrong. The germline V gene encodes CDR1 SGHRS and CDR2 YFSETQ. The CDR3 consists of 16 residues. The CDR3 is CASSFDPGLAGRTQYF. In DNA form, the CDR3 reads TGCGCCAGCAGCTTCGACCCGGGACTAGCGGGAAGGACCCAGTACTTC.

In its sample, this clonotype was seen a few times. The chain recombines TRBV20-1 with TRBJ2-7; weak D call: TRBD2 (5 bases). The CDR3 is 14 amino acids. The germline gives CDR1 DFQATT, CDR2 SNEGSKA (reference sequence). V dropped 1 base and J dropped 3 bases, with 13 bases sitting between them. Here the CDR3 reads CSARGRAADYEQYF. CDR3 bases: TGCAGTGCTAGAGGGCGGGCAGCGGACTACGAGCAGTACTTC.

DNA for the CDR3: TGTGCCAGCAATTTCGGGGGGTCGGCAGATACGCAGTATTTT. Translated: CASNFGGSADTQYF. The chain employs TRBV12-3 or TRBV12-4 and TRBJ2-3, with 7 bases identical to TRBD2. With V trimmed by 7 bases and J by 4 bases, 8 bases remained unmatched. This CDR3 is 14 amino acids long.

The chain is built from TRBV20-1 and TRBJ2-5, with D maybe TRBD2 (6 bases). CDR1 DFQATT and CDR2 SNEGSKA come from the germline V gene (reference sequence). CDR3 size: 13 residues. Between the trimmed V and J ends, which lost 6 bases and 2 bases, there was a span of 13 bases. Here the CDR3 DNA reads TGCAGTGCGCCGCCCGCGGGGCAAGAGACCCAGTACTTC. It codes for CSAPPAGQETQYF.

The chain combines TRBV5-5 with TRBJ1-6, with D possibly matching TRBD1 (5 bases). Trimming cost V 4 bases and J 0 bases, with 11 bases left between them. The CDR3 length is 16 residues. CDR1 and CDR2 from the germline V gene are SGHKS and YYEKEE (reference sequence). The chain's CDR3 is CASSPGGSSYNSPLHF. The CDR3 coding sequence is TGTGCCAGCAGCCCTGGGGGGAGCTCCTATAATTCACCCCTCCACTTT.

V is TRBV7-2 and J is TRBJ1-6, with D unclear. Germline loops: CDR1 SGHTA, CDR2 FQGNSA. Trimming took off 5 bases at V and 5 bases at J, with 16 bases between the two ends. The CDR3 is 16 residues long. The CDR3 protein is CASSRGRGSNNSPLHF. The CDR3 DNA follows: TGTGCCAGCAGCCGAGGCCGCGGCAGCAATAATTCACCCCTCCACTTT.

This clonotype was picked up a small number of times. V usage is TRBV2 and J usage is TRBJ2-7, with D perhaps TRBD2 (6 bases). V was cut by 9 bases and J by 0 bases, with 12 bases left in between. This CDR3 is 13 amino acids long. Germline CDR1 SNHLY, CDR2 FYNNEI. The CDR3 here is CASGDSISYEQYF. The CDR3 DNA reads TGTGCCAGTGGGGACTCCATCTCCTACGAGCAGTACTTC.

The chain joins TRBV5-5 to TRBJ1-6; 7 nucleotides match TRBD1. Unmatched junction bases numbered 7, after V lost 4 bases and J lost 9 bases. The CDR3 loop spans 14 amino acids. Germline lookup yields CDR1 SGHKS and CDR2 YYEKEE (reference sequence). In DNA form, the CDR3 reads TGTGCCAGCAGCCGAGGGGGCTACGGTTCACCCCTCCACTTT. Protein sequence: CASSRGGYGSPLHF.

The CDR3 DNA reads TGTGCCAGCAGTGCCGCAGGGGCCCACAATCAGCCCCAGCATTTT. Residues: CASSAAGAHNQPQHF. J is TRBJ1-5 and V is TRBV27; tentative D call: TRBD1 (6 bases). Germline V gene data show CDR1 as MNHEY and CDR2 as SMNVEV (reference sequence). The CDR3 is made up of 15 amino acids. Trimming took 5 bases from V and 3 from J, leaving 14 bases between them.

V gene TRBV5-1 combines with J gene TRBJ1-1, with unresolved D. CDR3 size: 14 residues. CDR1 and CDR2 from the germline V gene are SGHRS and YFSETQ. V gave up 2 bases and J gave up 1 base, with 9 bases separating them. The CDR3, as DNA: TGCGCCAGCAGCTTTTCAGCCCCGAACACTGAAGCTTTCTTT. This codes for CASSFSAPNTEAFF.

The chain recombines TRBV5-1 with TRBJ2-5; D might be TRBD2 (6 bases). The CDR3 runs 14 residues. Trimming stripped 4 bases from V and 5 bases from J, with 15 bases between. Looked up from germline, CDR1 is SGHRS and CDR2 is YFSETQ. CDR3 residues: CASSLRDFGETQYF. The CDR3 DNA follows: TGCGCCAGCAGCCTTCGGGACTTCGGGGAGACCCAGTACTTC.

CDR3 sequence: CASSKRQPGETQYF. CDR3 DNA: TGTGCCAGCAGCAAGCGGCAGCCAGGAGAGACCCAGTACTTC. V is TRBV7-8 and J is TRBJ2-5; maybe TRBD2 (5 bases). Looked up from germline, CDR1 is SGHVS and CDR2 is FQNEAQ. The CDR3 runs to 14 residues. Trimming took 5 bases from V and 4 from J, leaving 14 bases between them.

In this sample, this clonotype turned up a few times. The CDR3, as DNA: TGCGCCAGCAGCTCATTGCAGGGAGGCAATTCACCCCTCCACTTT. Protein product: CASSSLQGGNSPLHF. This chain joins TRBV5-1 and TRBJ1-6, with D possibly being TRBD1 (5 bases). The CDR3 is 15 residues long. Germline lookup yields CDR1 SGHRS and CDR2 YFSETQ. V shed 3 bases and J shed 7 bases, with 14 bases lying between them.

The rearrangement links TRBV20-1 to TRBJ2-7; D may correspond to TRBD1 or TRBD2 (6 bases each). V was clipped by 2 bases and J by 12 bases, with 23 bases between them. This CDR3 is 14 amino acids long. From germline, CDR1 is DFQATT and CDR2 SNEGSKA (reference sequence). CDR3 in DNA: TGCAGTGCTAGACCCGGCGCCCGGGGGCCCTCCAGGTACTTC. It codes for CSARPGARGPSRYF.

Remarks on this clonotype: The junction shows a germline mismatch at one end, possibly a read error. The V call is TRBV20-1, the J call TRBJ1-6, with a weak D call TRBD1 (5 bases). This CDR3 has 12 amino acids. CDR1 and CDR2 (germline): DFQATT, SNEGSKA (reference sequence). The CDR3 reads CSARGGNSPPHF. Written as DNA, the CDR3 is TGCAGTGCTAGAGGGGGGAATTCACCCCCCCACTTT.

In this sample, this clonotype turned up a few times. The CDR3 spells CASRWGQGIGYEQYF. The CDR3 DNA reads as TGTGCCAGCAGATGGGGACAGGGTATTGGTTACGAGCAGTACTTC. The V call is TRBV6-6, the J call TRBJ2-7, with 9 bases fitting TRBD1. There are 15 residues in the CDR3. Germline CDR1 reads MNHNY; CDR2 reads SVGAGI (reference sequence). With 6 bases clipped from V and 4 bases from J, the junction kept 10 bases outside the gene matches.

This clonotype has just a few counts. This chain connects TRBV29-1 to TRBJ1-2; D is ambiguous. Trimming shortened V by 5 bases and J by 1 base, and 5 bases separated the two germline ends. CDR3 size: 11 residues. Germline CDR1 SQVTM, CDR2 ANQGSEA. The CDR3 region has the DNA TGCAGCGTTCGGGTTAACTATGGCTACACCTTC. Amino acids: CSVRVNYGYTF.

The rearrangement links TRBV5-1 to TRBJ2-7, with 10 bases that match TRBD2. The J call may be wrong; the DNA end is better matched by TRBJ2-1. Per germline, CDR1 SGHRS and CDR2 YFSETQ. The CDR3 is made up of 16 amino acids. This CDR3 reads CASSLASGRDYNEQFF. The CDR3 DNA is TGCGCCAGCAGCCTGGCTAGCGGGAGAGACTACAATGAGCAGTTCTTC.